This TCR beta chain was sequenced for a study of CD8+ T cells in alopecia areata (dated by TCRdb to 2016 to 2019). Turning to the overall study: The treated patients took part in an open-label pilot trial in which moderate-to-severe alopecia areata was treated with oral tofacitinib at 5 to 10 mg twice daily. Tofacitinib was administered for 6 to 18 months, and 6 months of follow-up off drug were then conducted to assess delayed response and recurrence. In both human patients and the C3H/HeJ mouse model, the study applied high-throughput TCRbeta sequencing to look at T cell clonal expansion in alopecia areata. Scalp tissue and sorted CD4+ and CD8+ peripheral blood T cells from patchy and totalis/universalis alopecia areata patients and from healthy controls were covered by human TCRbeta sequencing. Biopsies were taken from tofacitinib-treated patients at baseline and again at 4 and 24 weeks into treatment, and several of those patients also had a later scalp biopsy. Clonality in the scalp was compared among normal scalp (n=4), patchy alopecia areata scalp (n=8), and alopecia totalis/universalis scalp (n=8). RNA came from the PAXgene miRNA kit for fixed scalp, the miRNeasy kit for PBMCs, and the RNeasy kit for mouse skin. TCRbeta CDR3 regions were amplified by immunoSEQ multiplex PCR using 35 Vbeta forward and 13 Jbeta reverse primers. Study-wide findings and limitations: Compared with normal scalp, lesional scalp had higher clonality and more expanded CD8+ clones, particularly in alopecia totalis/universalis, a pattern that suggests antigenic drive. TCR sequences shared between patients were less clear than in mice, possibly partly because of HLA diversity in the patient population. Unlike mouse skin, where gammadelta T cells dominate, normal human skin contains resident alphabeta T cells that get sequenced too, which complicates analysis of the scalp TCR repertoire.

A note on this clone: Its antigen is unknown. No much larger clonotype is one base removed from it; base qualities were not supplied.

The library was generated by the immunoSEQ multiplex PCR assay. RNA was extracted from all samples and reverse transcribed into cDNA, which served as template for TCR sequencing. First-strand cDNA was synthesized using SuperScript III with a 2:1 mix of oligo-dT and random hexamers. A synthetic immune receptor repertoire was used to gauge amplification bias, and whatever bias remained was removed computationally. Per the authors' processing: Raw reads were preprocessed for error removal, and CDR3 was defined according to IMGT conventions as running from the conserved cysteine to phenylalanine. Clonality was computed by normalizing Shannon entropy by log2 of the number of productive unique TCRs and subtracting the result from 1. Scalp TCRbeta sequences were cross-referenced with sorted blood CD4 and CD8 repertoires so that the CD4 or CD8 identity of scalp clones could be inferred. This is the immuneACCESS table as TCRdb keeps it, with only in-frame sequences that have V and J called. A part of the clones is gone; compared with another copy, unresolved V genes explain less than half, and the rest is unexplained. The DNA gave D and trimming, while V, J and clone size come from that table. The sample table records hundreds of thousands of clones; 67% of these occur just once. In total, the top ten clones hold approximately 1.2% of the sample.

Read against the paper, the sample's time point label means: baseline before oral tofacitinib. From alopecia areata patients, peripheral blood was collected along with lesional scalp punch biopsies. PBMCs were isolated by density centrifugation and stained for CD3, CD4 and CD8, and CD4+ and CD8+ T cells were sorted on a FACSAria. CDR1 and CDR2, looked up from the germline V gene (reference sequence), are LNHDA and SQIVND. From the cysteine up to the phenylalanine, the CDR3 has a length of 16 residues. Kept here is only the CDR3 DNA, which spans 48 bases and is read in frame from base 1. Trimming removed 9 bases from V and 0 bases from J; the gene matches leave 7 bases unexplained.

The sequence joins TRBV19 to TRBJ1-6; 8 nucleotides in the junction match TRBD1. The source is a human donor with alopecia areata. Sequenced material: CD4+ T cells sorted from blood, taken at week 0. This receptor has the CDR3 CASRITGGSYNSPLHF. The sequence in DNA is TGTGCCAGCCGTATAACAGGGGGCTCCTATAATTCACCCCTCCACTTT.